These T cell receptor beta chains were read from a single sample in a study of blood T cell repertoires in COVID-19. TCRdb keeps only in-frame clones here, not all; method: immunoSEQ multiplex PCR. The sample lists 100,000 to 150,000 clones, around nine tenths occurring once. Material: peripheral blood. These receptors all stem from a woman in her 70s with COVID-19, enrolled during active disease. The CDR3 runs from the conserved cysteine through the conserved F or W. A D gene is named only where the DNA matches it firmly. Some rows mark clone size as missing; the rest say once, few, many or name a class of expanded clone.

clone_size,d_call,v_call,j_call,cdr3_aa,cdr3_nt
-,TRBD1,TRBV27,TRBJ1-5,CASSAGTGGSQPQHF,TGTGCCAGCAGTGCAGGGACAGGGGGTAGTCAGCCCCAGCATTTT
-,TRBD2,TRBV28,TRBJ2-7,CASSAPTSGGTLLSYEQYF,TGTGCCAGCAGTGCCCCGACTAGCGGGGGGACTCTACTCTCCTACGAGCAGTACTTC
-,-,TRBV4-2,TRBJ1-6,CASSQVRAGSSYNSPLHF,TGTGCCAGCAGCCAAGTGCGCGCTGGGAGCTCCTATAATTCACCCCTCCACTTT
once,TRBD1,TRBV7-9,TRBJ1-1,CASISDRGGAEAFF,TGTGCCAGCATTTCGGACAGGGGCGGCGCTGAAGCTTTCTTT
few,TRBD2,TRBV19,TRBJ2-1,CASSSLAGVYNEQFF,TGTGCCAGTAGCTCACTAGCGGGGGTTTACAATGAGCAGTTCTTC
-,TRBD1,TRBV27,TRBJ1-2,CASRGTGPYGYTF,TGTGCCAGCAGAGGGACAGGCCCCTATGGCTACACCTTC
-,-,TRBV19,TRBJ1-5,CASSRTGDTYQPQHF,TGTGCCAGTAGTAGAACAGGCGACACCTATCAGCCCCAGCATTTT
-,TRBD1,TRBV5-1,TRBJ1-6,CASSSGEWDRVNSPLHF,TGCGCCAGCAGCTCGGGGGAGTGGGACAGGGTTAATTCACCCCTCCACTTT
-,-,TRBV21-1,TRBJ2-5,CASSTDGVFGQETQYF,TGTGCCAGCAGCACAGACGGGGTTTTTGGCCAAGAGACCCAGTACTTC
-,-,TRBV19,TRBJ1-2,CASSIGRSYGYTF,TGTGCCAGTAGTATAGGCAGAAGCTATGGCTACACCTTC
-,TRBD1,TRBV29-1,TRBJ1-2,CSSTDREAGYTF,TGCAGCTCGACGGACAGGGAGGCTGGCTACACCTTC
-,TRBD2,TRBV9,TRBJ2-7,CASSPLPGGREQYF,TGTGCCAGCAGCCCCCTTCCGGGGGGGCGCGAGCAGTACTTC
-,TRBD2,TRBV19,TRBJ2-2,CASSTQRGGSGELFF,TGTGCCAGTAGTACCCAGCGGGGGGGCTCTGGGGAGCTGTTTTTT
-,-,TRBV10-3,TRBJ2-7,CAISDKREEQYF,TGTGCCATCAGTGATAAGAGGGAGGAGCAGTACTTC
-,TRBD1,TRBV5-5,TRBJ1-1,CASSLALGTATGAFF,TGTGCCAGCAGCTTGGCCCTGGGGACAGCCACGGGGGCTTTCTTT
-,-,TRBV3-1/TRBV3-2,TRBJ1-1,CASSQGGGGTEAFF,TGTGCCAGCAGCCAAGGTGGGGGAGGCACTGAAGCTTTCTTT
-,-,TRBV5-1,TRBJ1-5,CASSFEAGNGNQPQHF,TGCGCCAGCAGCTTTGAAGCGGGCAACGGGAATCAGCCCCAGCATTTT
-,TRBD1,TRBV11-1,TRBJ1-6,CASSPRDRYNSPLHF,TGTGCCAGCAGCCCCCGGGACAGATATAATTCACCCCTCCACTTT
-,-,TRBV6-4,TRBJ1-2,CASSDSVGDSYTF,TGTGCCAGCAGTGACTCAGTAGGGGACAGCTACACCTTC
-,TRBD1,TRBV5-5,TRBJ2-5,CASSSQGVAETQYF,TGTGCCAGCAGCTCACAGGGGGTGGCGGAGACCCAGTACTTC
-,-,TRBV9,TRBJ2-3,CASTISENFVTDTQYF,TGTGCCAGCACGATTAGCGAAAATTTTGTTACAGATACGCAGTATTTT
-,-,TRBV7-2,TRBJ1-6,CASSLRGTGLRNSPLHF,TGTGCCAGCAGCTTAAGGGGGACGGGTCTAAGGAATTCACCCCTCCACTTT
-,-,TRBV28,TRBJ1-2,CASSSGLSRRGYTF,TGTGCCAGCAGTTCGGGCCTCTCTCGGAGGGGCTACACCTTC
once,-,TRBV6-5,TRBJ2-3,CASSLTRGTDTQYF,TGTGCCAGCAGCTTGACTCGAGGCACAGATACGCAGTATTTT
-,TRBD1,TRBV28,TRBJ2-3,CASSFQTGGGDTQYF,TGTGCCAGCAGTTTCCAGACAGGGGGCGGAGATACGCAGTATTTT
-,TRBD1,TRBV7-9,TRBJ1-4,CASSSGTGGYEKLFF,TGTGCCAGCAGCTCGGGGACAGGGGGTTACGAAAAACTGTTTTTT
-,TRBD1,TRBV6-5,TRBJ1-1,CASSSRDRANTEAFF,TGTGCCAGCAGTTCAAGGGACAGGGCAAACACTGAAGCTTTCTTT
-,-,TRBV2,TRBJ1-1,CASSETRVNTEAFF,TGTGCCAGCAGTGAGACCAGGGTGAACACTGAAGCTTTCTTT
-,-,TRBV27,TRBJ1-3,CASSLIGEGTGNTIYF,TGTGCCAGCAGTTTAATAGGGGAGGGGACCGGAAACACCATATATTTT
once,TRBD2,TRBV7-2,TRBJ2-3,CASSARGGAGDTQYF,TGTGCCAGCAGCGCTCGCGGGGGGGCCGGGGATACGCAGTATTTT
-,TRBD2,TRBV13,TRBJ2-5,CASSRRAGGSTQYF,TGTGCCAGCAGCCGCCGGGCGGGGGGGTCGACCCAGTACTTC
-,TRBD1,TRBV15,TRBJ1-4,CATSRGDSTNEKLFF,TGTGCCACCAGCAGAGGGGACAGCACTAATGAAAAACTGTTTTTT
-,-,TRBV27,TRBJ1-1,CASSFFQAGLGTEAFF,TGTGCCAGCAGTTTTTTCCAGGCGGGCCTGGGCACTGAAGCTTTCTTT
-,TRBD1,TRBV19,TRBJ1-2,CASSIADRGYGYTF,TGTGCCAGTAGTATTGCAGACAGGGGATATGGCTACACCTTC
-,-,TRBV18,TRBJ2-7,CASSPRDGDNEQYF,TGTGCCAGCTCACCACGTGATGGGGACAACGAGCAGTACTTC
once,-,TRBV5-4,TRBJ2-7,CASSLAGLDEQYF,TGTGCCAGCAGCTTGGCTGGGCTGGACGAGCAGTACTTC
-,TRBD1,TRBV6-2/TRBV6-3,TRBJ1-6,CASSTATGDNSPLHF,TGTGCCAGCAGTACAGCGACAGGGGATAATTCACCCCTCCACTTT
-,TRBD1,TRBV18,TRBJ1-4,CASSPGQSNEKLFF,TGTGCCAGCTCACCGGGACAGTCTAATGAAAAACTGTTTTTT
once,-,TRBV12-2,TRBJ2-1,CASRFPLRTISGGPYNEQFF,TGTGCAAGTCGCTTCCCGCTGAGGACAATTAGCGGGGGGCCGTACAATGAGCAGTTCTTC
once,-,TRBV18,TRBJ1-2,CASSPSGDSSYGYTF,TGTGCCAGCTCACCCAGTGGTGACAGTTCCTATGGCTACACCTTC